One sample yielded the 10 T cell receptor beta chains listed below, sequenced in a study of cytomegalovirus exposure and HLA in healthy donors. Researchers ran the PCR with 60 Vbeta and 13 Jbeta primers. Only in-frame clones appear in the TCRdb table, and some are missing; sequencing was by immunoSEQ multiplex PCR. The sample holds 130,000 or so clones, around 84% seen once. Sequencing was done on a sample of PBMCs. These receptors all stem from a woman younger than 35 in good health and CMV-seropositive.

The chain links TRBV7-9 to TRBJ1-2; TRBD1 agrees at 11 bases. The CDR3 extends over 15 amino acids. Germline trimming cut 4 bases from V and 5 bases from J; bases unmatched to any gene: 6. Germline lookup yields CDR1 SEHNR and CDR2 FQNEAQ (reference sequence). The chain's CDR3 is CASSSGQGAWYGYTF. Here the CDR3 DNA reads TGTGCCAGCAGCTCCGGACAGGGGGCATGGTATGGCTACACCTTC. The whole variable domain, remainder taken from reference TRBV7-9 and TRBJ1-2, is DTGVSQNPRHKITKRGQNVTFRCDPISEHNRLYWYRQTLGQGPEFLTYFQNEAQLEKSRLLSDRFSAERPKGSFSTLEIQRTEQGDSAMYLCASSSGQGAWYGYTFGSGTRLTVV.

V usage is TRBV29-1 and J usage is TRBJ2-7; D is uncertain. Germline CDR1 and CDR2: SQVTM and ANQGSEA. Trimming pared 0 bases from V and 4 bases from J, leaving 7 bases between. The CDR3 runs to 12 residues. CDR3: CSVEELNYEQYF. The CDR3 DNA reads TGCAGCGTTGAAGAATTAAATTACGAGCAGTACTTC.

This clone was detected only a few times. The J gene is TRBJ2-7, the V gene TRBV6-1, with D possibly TRBD1 on 5 matching bases. Germline CDR1 and CDR2: MNHNS and SASEGT. V lost 5 bases to trimming and J lost 0 bases, with 11 bases between them. The CDR3 has 14 amino acids. CDR3 nucleotides: TGTGCCAGCAGTATTGAAAGGGGCTCCTACGAGCAGTACTTC. It translates to CASSIERGSYEQYF.

The chain uses TRBV2 and TRBJ1-5; 10 bases line up with TRBD1. The CDR3 contains 14 residues. The trim removed 6 bases at V and 6 bases at J, leaving 5 bases unmatched. Per germline, CDR1 SNHLY and CDR2 FYNNEI. The CDR3 DNA sequence: TGTGCCAGCAGGGGGACAGGGGATGGTCAGCCCCAGCATTTT. It translates to CASRGTGDGQPQHF. The variable domain in full, completed from reference TRBV2 and TRBJ1-5, reads EPEVTQTPSHQVTQMGQEVILRCVPISNHLYFYWYRQILGQKVEFLVSFYNNEISEKSEIFDDQFSVERPDGSNFTLKIRSTKLEDSAMYFCASRGTGDGQPQHFGDGTRLSIL.

This rearrangement joins TRBV5-5 to TRBJ1-1; 10 bases match TRBD1. In germline, CDR1 is SGHKS, CDR2 YYEKEE (reference sequence). CDR3 length: 16 amino acids. With 0 bases clipped from V and 4 bases from J, the junction kept 6 bases outside the gene matches. The CDR3 region is CASSLAWGQGSTEAFF. The CDR3 region has the DNA TGTGCCAGCAGCTTGGCCTGGGGACAGGGGAGCACTGAAGCTTTCTTT.

The chain joins TRBV9 to TRBJ1-1; D call uncertain. Trimming left V 2 bases short and J 4 bases short, with 9 bases between. Germline V CDR1 and CDR2: SGDLS, YYNGEE. The CDR3 runs to 13 residues. CDR3 nucleotides: TGTGCCAGCAGCGTTGGGTGGAGCACTGAAGCTTTCTTT. Its protein is CASSVGWSTEAFF.

The chain recombines TRBV7-3 with TRBJ2-2; TRBD2 agrees at 8 bases. This CDR3 has 17 residues. Per the germline V gene, CDR1 is SGHTA and CDR2 is FQGTGA. V was clipped by 5 bases and J by 0 bases; unmatched bases: 8. The CDR3 DNA reads as TGTGCCAGCAGCGAATACGGGGGACTAGCGAACACCGGGGAGCTGTTTTTT. Its protein product is CASSEYGGLANTGELFF.

This clone was recorded once. The V and J genes are TRBV28 and TRBJ1-2; perhaps TRBD1 as D (5 bases). The CDR3 sequence is 13 residues long. Germline CDR1 is MDHEN and CDR2 is SYDVKM. Trimming cost V 4 bases and J 8 bases, with 14 bases left between them. CDR3 DNA sequence: TGTGCCAGCAGTTCCCCGCAGGGCTGGGGCTACACCTTC. Its protein product is CASSSPQGWGYTF.

This clone was observed a single time. The chain carries TRBV7-9 and TRBJ1-2, with D maybe TRBD1 (5 bases). The germline V gene has CDR1 SEHNR and CDR2 FQNEAQ (reference sequence). The V end lost 5 bases, the J end lost 7 bases, and 8 bases lay between the germline ends. The CDR3 is 11 amino acids. The CDR3 nucleotides are TGTGCCAGCAGCGGGGGGGGTGGCTACACCTTC. Its translation: CASSGGGGYTF.

The V and J genes are TRBV9 and TRBJ2-7; D may be TRBD1 (6 bases). Trimming took 4 bases from V and 0 from J, leaving 14 bases between them. The CDR3 runs to 15 residues. The germline V gene has CDR1 SGDLS and CDR2 YYNGEE. The CDR3 is CASSPTGQFSYEQYF. The CDR3 nucleotides are TGTGCCAGCAGCCCTACCGGACAGTTCTCCTACGAGCAGTACTTC.